Presented here are 23 T cell receptor beta chains from one specimen sequenced in a study of shared clonotypes between healthy human individuals. Some clones are missing from TCRdb's copy, which holds only in-frame ones; the method was immunoSEQ multiplex PCR. Among 850,000 to 1,100,000 clones, 60% to 85% were seen once, and the ten largest hold over 0.8%. What was sequenced was memory CD4+ T cells from PBMCs. Noted subset: CD45RA-negative fraction. All receptors come from a young man in good health. Some clones in this sample may be carry-over from other donors' samples.

This clone was observed once. This rearrangement joins TRBV6-5 to TRBJ2-3; 8 bases fit TRBD2. CDR1 and CDR2 (germline): MNHEY, SVGAGI. The CDR3 spans 15 residues. The V and J ends lost 5 bases and 4 bases, in that order; junction bases with no gene match: 8. The CDR3 protein is CASSLRGGRSDTQYF. For the CDR3, the DNA is TGTGCCAGCAGTCTACGGGGCGGGAGGTCAGATACGCAGTATTTT.

The chain has TRBV5-1 and TRBJ2-3; D tentatively reads TRBD1 or TRBD2 (6 bases each). The V gene lost 7 bases and the J gene lost 0 bases, with 15 bases spanning the gap. The CDR3 sequence is 15 residues long. The germline V gene encodes CDR1 SGHRS and CDR2 YFSETQ. In nucleotides, the CDR3 is TGCGCCAGCCGCCCGGGGGCGTCTAGCACAGATACGCAGTATTTT. Its protein product is CASRPGASSTDTQYF.

This sequence joins TRBV19 and TRBJ2-7; 9 bases agree with TRBD1. The germline V gene encodes CDR1 LNHDA and CDR2 SQIVND (reference sequence). CDR3 length: 15 residues. Losses at the gene ends were 6 bases for V and 2 bases for J; bases not matched to a gene: 8. CDR3 DNA: TGTGCCAGTAGCCCCCGGGGGACAGGGCCCTACGAGCAGTACTTC. Protein sequence: CASSPRGTGPYEQYF.

The J gene is TRBJ2-1, the V gene TRBV7-3, with TRBD2 identical over 8 bases. This CDR3 has 15 amino acids. V dropped 2 bases and J dropped 8; count of bases not matched to a gene: 8. From germline, CDR1 is SGHTA and CDR2 FQGTGA. The CDR3 region is CASSLGAGVGDEQFF. The CDR3 DNA is TGTGCCAGCAGCTTAGGAGCGGGAGTAGGGGATGAGCAGTTCTTC.

This chain links TRBV28 with TRBJ1-2; no reliable D call. V dropped 4 bases and J dropped 4 bases, with 7 bases sitting between them. CDR3 length equals 12 residues. Looked up from germline, CDR1 is MDHEN and CDR2 is SYDVKM. The CDR3 reads CASSSNSYGYTF. CDR3 nucleotide sequence: TGTGCCAGCAGTTCAAACAGCTATGGCTACACCTTC.

This clone was observed many times. The CDR3 protein is CASTLGGKNYGYTF. The DNA of the CDR3 is TGTGCCAGCACCCTAGGGGGTAAAAACTATGGCTACACCTTC. The rearrangement uses TRBV5-4 and TRBJ1-2, with a tentative D call TRBD1 (6 bases). The V end lost 6 bases, the J end lost 2 bases, and 14 bases lay between the germline ends. This CDR3 has 14 residues. Germline V gene sequence: CDR1 SGHNT, CDR2 YYREEE (reference sequence).

The chain links TRBV5-5 to TRBJ2-7; 11 bases fit TRBD2. Germline CDR1 and CDR2: SGHKS and YYEKEE (reference sequence). The CDR3 contains 12 residues. V shed 4 bases, J shed 11 bases, and the junction held 5 bases outside the gene matches. CDR3: CASSQLTSGEYF. CDR3 in DNA: TGTGCCAGCAGCCAGCTGACTAGCGGGGAGTACTTC.

Note on this clone: An end of the junction differs from the germline gene, which may be a read error. The rearrangement joins TRBV5-4 to TRBJ1-1; D remains ambiguous. Germline CDR1 is SGHNT and CDR2 is YYREEE (reference sequence). CDR3 size: 14 residues. CDR3 loop: CASSLRTMGSLRAF. The CDR3 nucleotides read TGTGCCAGCAGTCTACGAACTATGGGCTCTCTGAGGGCTTTT. Variable domain in full (rest from reference TRBV5-4 and TRBJ1-1): ETGVTQSPTHLIKTRGQQVTLRCSSQSGHNTVSWYQQALGQGPQFIFQYYREEENGRGNFPPRFSGLQFPNYSSELNVNALELDDSALYLCASSLRTMGSLRAFGQGTRLTVV.

This chain links TRBV15 with TRBJ2-2; no reliable D call. Between the trimmed V and J ends, which lost 0 bases and 6 bases, there was a span of 5 bases. Germline values: CDR1 LNHNV, CDR2 YYDKDF (reference sequence). CDR3 length: 13 amino acids. This chain's CDR3 is CATSRDYSGELFF. DNA of the CDR3: TGTGCCACCAGCAGAGATTATTCCGGGGAGCTGTTTTTT. The whole variable domain, remainder taken from reference TRBV15 and TRBJ2-2, is DAMVIQNPRYQVTQFGKPVTLSCSQTLNHNVMYWYQQKSSQAPKLLFHYYDKDFNNEADTPDNFQSRRPNTSFCFLDIRSPGLGDTAMYLCATSRDYSGELFFGEGSRLTVL.

The rearrangement uses TRBV7-3 and TRBJ2-2; TRBD1 or TRBD2 may be the D gene (5 bases each). V was pared by 2 bases and J by 4 bases, with 14 bases between. Looked up from germline, CDR1 is SGHTA and CDR2 is FQGTGA. The CDR3 extends over 16 amino acids. The CDR3 bases are TGTGCCAGCAGCTTATACGGGGCCCGTGGCACCGGGGAGCTGTTTTTT. Encoded protein: CASSLYGARGTGELFF.

The V gene is TRBV18, the J gene TRBJ2-1; unclear D gene. CDR1 is KGHSH, CDR2 LQKENI, per germline. The length of the CDR3 is 16 residues. V lost 2 bases to trimming and J lost 0 bases, with 11 bases between them. CDR3 nucleotides: TGTGCCAGCTCACCATCCGGGCCGAACTCCTACAATGAGCAGTTCTTC. As protein: CASSPSGPNSYNEQFF.

The chain uses TRBV27 and TRBJ2-7; perhaps TRBD1 as D (5 bases). Per the germline V gene, CDR1 is MNHEY and CDR2 is SMNVEV (reference sequence). The CDR3 is 14 amino acids. The V end lost 5 bases, the J end lost 1 base, and 12 bases lay between the germline ends. The chain's CDR3 is CASSPGHLSYEQYF. DNA for the CDR3: TGTGCCAGCAGTCCCGGACACCTATCCTACGAGCAGTACTTC.

The chain links TRBV5-4 to TRBJ1-1, with 10 nucleotides matching TRBD1. Trimming took 7 bases from V and 2 from J; bases not matched to a gene: 11. Germline CDR1 and CDR2: SGHNT and YYREEE (reference sequence). This CDR3 comprises 16 residues. The CDR3 sequence is CASGGGTGDYNTEAFF. The CDR3 DNA reads as TGTGCCAGCGGAGGAGGGACAGGGGATTACAACACTGAAGCTTTCTTT. The variable domain in full, completed from reference TRBV5-4 and TRBJ1-1, reads ETGVTQSPTHLIKTRGQQVTLRCSSQSGHNTVSWYQQALGQGPQFIFQYYREEENGRGNFPPRFSGLQFPNYSSELNVNALELDDSALYLCASGGGTGDYNTEAFFGQGTRLTVV.

The chain links TRBV5-1 to TRBJ2-7; no definite D call. The V end was cut by 1 base, the J end by 1 base, with 9 bases between. CDR1 and CDR2 from the germline V gene are SGHRS and YFSETQ. The CDR3 consists of 14 residues. The CDR3 region has the DNA TGCGCCAGCAGCTTGTCTCCATCTTCCTACGAGCAGTACTTC. Its translation is CASSLSPSSYEQYF.

The rearrangement links TRBV28 to TRBJ2-7; no definite D call. CDR1 and CDR2 from the germline V gene are MDHEN and SYDVKM. V lost 6 bases and J 5 bases, leaving 17 bases between the germline ends. There are 14 residues in the CDR3. The CDR3 region has the DNA TGTGCCAGCAGCCCCCCGACCCTATCCGACGAGCAGTACTTC. Its protein product is CASSPPTLSDEQYF.

This sequence joins TRBV4-1 and TRBJ1-2; unclear D gene. V shed 1 base and J shed 1 base, with 16 bases lying between them. This CDR3 contains 17 residues. Germline V gives CDR1 MGHRA, CDR2 YSYEKL. DNA for the CDR3: TGCGCCAGCAGCCAAGGCCCTCAAGATATCCTTAACTATGGCTACACCTTC. Amino acid sequence: CASSQGPQDILNYGYTF.

The chain employs TRBV7-9 and TRBJ2-7; D is perhaps TRBD1 (6 bases). The CDR3 runs 16 residues. Germline V gene sequence: CDR1 SEHNR, CDR2 FQNEAQ (reference sequence). Trimming removed 1 base at V and 7 bases at J, with 20 bases between. CDR3 sequence (DNA): TGTGCCAGCAGCTTAGTTGGCAGGGGAAGATTACGAGAGCAGTACTTC. This encodes CASSLVGRGRLREQYF. Drawing the rest from reference TRBV7-9 and TRBJ2-7, the complete variable domain is DTGVSQNPRHKITKRGQNVTFRCDPISEHNRLYWYRQTLGQGPEFLTYFQNEAQLEKSRLLSDRFSAERPKGSFSTLEIQRTEQGDSAMYLCASSLVGRGRLREQYFGPGTRLTVT.

This rearrangement joins TRBV11-3 to TRBJ2-1; D may correspond to TRBD1 or TRBD2 (5 bases each). Deletions cut 5 bases from V and 6 bases from J, with 26 bases between. Germline V gene sequence: CDR1 SGHNT, CDR2 YENEEA. This CDR3 is built from 18 residues. CDR3 nucleotides: TGTGCCAGCAGCCGGGGCGGACTTTTCTTCCTTCGGGGCAATGAGCAGTTCTTC. Translated: CASSRGGLFFLRGNEQFF.

This chain links TRBV6-1 with TRBJ2-2; D is uncertain. Trimming removed 7 bases from V and 8 bases from J, with 14 bases in between. Per germline, CDR1 MNHNS and CDR2 SASEGT. The CDR3 contains 13 residues. The CDR3 sequence: CASTLGGVGELFF. DNA for the CDR3: TGTGCCAGCACCCTGGGTGGGGTTGGGGAGCTGTTTTTT.

This clone appeared a single time. This probably arose from a read error, given a far larger clone one base away. The sample carries other DNA sequences with the same CDR3. V and J are TRBV21-1 and TRBJ1-2; TRBD1, the table's D call, was not compared with the DNA. TRBV21-1 corresponds to a pseudogene. CDR3 length: 11 residues. This chain's CDR3 is CASGTGGSETF. CDR3 nucleotides: TGCGCCAGCGGGACAGGGGGGAGTGAGACCTTC.

CDR3 sequence: CASSIWRSETPGELFF. CDR3 nucleotide sequence: TGTGCCAGTAGTATATGGCGATCGGAGACCCCCGGGGAGCTGTTTTTT. The rearrangement joins TRBV19 to TRBJ2-2; D ambiguous. This CDR3 has 16 residues. Trimming took off 2 bases at V and 6 bases at J, with 16 bases between the two ends. Germline V lookup: CDR1 LNHDA, CDR2 SQIVND (reference sequence).

In regard to this clone: Other DNA sequences in the same sample also yield this CDR3. The chain recombines TRBV28 with TRBJ2-7; 8 bases line up with TRBD1. This CDR3 region has 14 residues. Germline V CDR1 and CDR2: MDHEN, SYDVKM. The V and J ends lost 5 bases and 2 bases, in that order; junction bases with no gene match: 5. CDR3 sequence (DNA): TGTGCCAGCAGTCTCGGACAGGGCCCCTACGAGCAGTACTTC. It translates to CASSLGQGPYEQYF.

V gene TRBV6-1 combines with J gene TRBJ1-6; 8 bases line up with TRBD1. This CDR3 comprises 14 residues. From germline, CDR1 is MNHNS and CDR2 SASEGT. J was trimmed by 9 bases and V by 5 bases; bases with no gene match: 6. The CDR3 nucleotides are TGTGCCAGCAGTTCAGAGACAGGGGTTTCACCCCTCCACTTT. It codes for CASSSETGVSPLHF.